This T cell receptor (beta chain) was profiled in a study of technical replicates of blood from a few donors. Sequenced by immunoSEQ multiplex PCR; TCRdb stores in-frame clones only, minus some. Of about 66,000 clones in the sample, approximately 88% were seen once. The germline V gene has CDR1 SGDLS and CDR2 YYNGEE. The CDR3 runs to 13 residues. V lost 3 bases and J lost 6; bases outside the gene matches: 1. Source material: PBMCs. This TCR came from a human donor in good health. Some clones in this sample may be carry-over from other donors' samples. The rearrangement uses TRBV9 and TRBJ2-7; 12 bases agree with TRBD1. CDR3 in amino acids: CASSAGQGAEQYF. DNA for the CDR3: TGTGCCAGCAGCGCGGGACAGGGGGCCGAGCAGTACTTC.